A single sample is the source of the 20 T cell receptor beta chains below, sequenced in a study of shared clonotypes between healthy human individuals. TCRdb's copy holds only in-frame clones and misses some; the assay was immunoSEQ multiplex PCR. The table lists 600,000 to 750,000 clones, around 70% of them singletons. Input material: memory CD4+ T cells sorted from blood. Subset indicated: CD45RA-negative fraction. The source is a woman in her twenties or thirties in good health.

This clone was seen a single time. The CDR3 reads CASRVYGGSEQYF. The CDR3 coding sequence is TGTGCCAGCAGAGTATATGGGGGAAGCGAGCAGTACTTC. This rearrangement joins TRBV5-6 to TRBJ2-7; either TRBD1 or TRBD2 may supply D (5 bases each). The CDR3 runs 13 residues. V shed 5 bases and J shed 6 bases, with 15 bases lying between them. Per the germline V gene, CDR1 is SGHDT and CDR2 is YYEEEE.

The chain couples TRBV5-1 to TRBJ2-2; TRBD1 matches 12 bases. There are 15 residues in the CDR3. V shed 4 bases and J 4 bases; nucleotides not matched to a gene: 2. Germline values: CDR1 SGHRS, CDR2 YFSETQ. The CDR3 loop reads CASSGTGGTTGELFF. DNA of the CDR3: TGCGCCAGCAGCGGGACAGGGGGCACCACCGGGGAGCTGTTTTTT.

This clone was detected a few times. This chain uses TRBV7-3 with TRBJ1-2, with unresolved D. The V and J ends lost 5 bases and 6 bases respectively, with 25 bases between them. The germline CDR1 and CDR2 sequences are SGHTA and FQGTGA. The CDR3 has 17 amino acids. For the CDR3, the DNA is TGTGCCAGCAGCCTCGTGGTTAAGCCCTCCTTATCCCATGGCTACACCTTC. Protein product: CASSLVVKPSLSHGYTF.

The chain recombines TRBV6-5 with TRBJ2-1; possibly TRBD1 for D (5 bases). This CDR3 is 12 amino acids long. Trimming shortened V by 6 bases and J by 3 bases, and 6 bases separated the two germline ends. Per the germline V gene, CDR1 is MNHEY and CDR2 is SVGAGI. The CDR3 nucleotides are TGTGCCAGCAGGGACAACTACAATGAGCAGTTCTTC. Its translation is CASRDNYNEQFF.

The V call is TRBV5-6, the J call TRBJ2-2, with D maybe TRBD2 (6 bases). Trimming removed 2 bases from V and 7 bases from J, with 15 bases in between. The CDR3 is 15 amino acids. The germline V gene encodes CDR1 SGHDT and CDR2 YYEEEE. CDR3 sequence: CASSFYSGVVGELFF. The CDR3 DNA reads as TGTGCCAGCAGCTTTTACTCGGGAGTCGTCGGGGAGCTGTTTTTT. Complete variable domain (other parts from reference TRBV5-6 and TRBJ2-2): DAGVTQSPTHLIKTRGQQVTLRCSPKSGHDTVSWYQQALGQGPQFIFQYYEEEERQRGNFPDRFSGHQFPNYSSELNVNALLLGDSALYLCASSFYSGVVGELFFGEGSRLTVL.

V and J are TRBV10-3 and TRBJ2-7, with 10 bases lining up with TRBD1. This CDR3 has 13 amino acids. Germline V gene data show CDR1 as ENHRY and CDR2 as SYGVKD. Trimming at V came to 8 bases and at J to 5 bases, leaving 6 bases not matched to a gene. The CDR3 bases are TGTGCCATCGGCAGGGACAGGGGCCACGAGCAGTACTTC. Its protein product is CAIGRDRGHEQYF.

This chain joins TRBV19 and TRBJ1-2; D remains ambiguous. Looked up from germline, CDR1 is LNHDA and CDR2 is SQIVND (reference sequence). CDR3 length equals 14 residues. Trimming shortened V by 2 bases and J by 6 bases, and 13 bases separated the two germline ends. The CDR3: CASSIRTVRDGYTF. In DNA, the CDR3 is TGTGCCAGTAGTATAAGAACAGTGAGGGATGGCTACACCTTC.

V and J are TRBV18 and TRBJ2-1; D unresolved. The CDR3 contains 14 residues. From germline, CDR1 is KGHSH and CDR2 LQKENI. Trimming cost V 6 bases and J 5 bases, with 14 bases left between them. The CDR3 sequence is CASSQRTVDNEQFF. The DNA of the CDR3 is TGTGCCAGCTCGCAACGGACGGTAGACAATGAGCAGTTCTTC. The full variable domain, completed using reference TRBV18 and TRBJ2-1, is NAGVMQNPRHLVRRRGQEARLRCSPMKGHSHVYWYRQLPEEGLKFMVYLQKENIIDESGMPKERFSAEFPKEGPSILRIQQVVRGDSAAYFCASSQRTVDNEQFFGPGTRLTVL.

The DNA for the CDR3 is TGTGCCAGCAGTCCGGTCTCCTACGAGCAGTACTTC. Translating it yields CASSPVSYEQYF. This chain links TRBV2 with TRBJ2-7; D is ambiguous. Germline lookup yields CDR1 SNHLY and CDR2 FYNNEI. V lost 5 bases and J 0 bases, leaving 5 bases between the germline ends. CDR3 length equals 12 residues.

There are a few counts of this clone. The chain uses TRBV28 and TRBJ2-7, with D possibly TRBD1 on 6 matching bases. V was clipped by 5 bases and J by 2 bases, with 10 bases between them. The CDR3 runs to 13 residues. Germline V gene sequence: CDR1 MDHEN, CDR2 SYDVKM. CDR3 region: CASSQQGTYEQYF. CDR3 DNA sequence: TGTGCCAGCAGTCAACAGGGTACCTACGAGCAGTACTTC.

The chain carries TRBV2 and TRBJ2-3; D might be TRBD2 (5 bases). Trimming took 6 bases from V and 1 from J, leaving 11 bases between them. This CDR3 is 14 amino acids long. Germline V gene lookup returns CDR1 SNHLY and CDR2 FYNNEI. The CDR3 DNA is TGTGCCAGCAGGGATGGGAGTGGCACAGATACGCAGTATTTT. Translating it yields CASRDGSGTDTQYF. Full variable domain (missing parts from reference TRBV2 and TRBJ2-3): EPEVTQTPSHQVTQMGQEVILRCVPISNHLYFYWYRQILGQKVEFLVSFYNNEISEKSEIFDDQFSVERPDGSNFTLKIRSTKLEDSAMYFCASRDGSGTDTQYFGPGTRLTVL.

The chain uses TRBV7-6 and TRBJ1-5; D uncertain. The germline V and J ends were trimmed by 3 bases and 5 bases, with 8 bases remaining between them. CDR3 size: 13 residues. Germline V lookup: CDR1 SGHVS, CDR2 FNYEAQ. The CDR3 region is CASSLSSDQPQHF. The CDR3 DNA reads TGTGCCAGCAGCTTGAGCAGTGATCAGCCCCAGCATTTT.

The chain recombines TRBV18 with TRBJ2-7; D is perhaps TRBD1 or TRBD2 (5 bases each). CDR1 KGHSH and CDR2 LQKENI come from the germline V gene. The CDR3 has 14 amino acids. Trimming cost V 0 bases and J 4 bases, with 10 bases left between them. CDR3 amino acids: CASSPPAREYEQYF. As DNA, the CDR3 is TGTGCCAGCTCACCACCGGCCAGGGAGTACGAGCAGTACTTC.

The V gene is TRBV11-2, the J gene TRBJ2-2; D is possibly TRBD1 (5 bases). The V and J ends lost 5 bases and 7 bases respectively, with 11 bases between them. The CDR3 is 13 amino acids. Germline V CDR1 and CDR2: SGHAT, FQNNGV. DNA of the CDR3: TGTGCCAGCAGCCCAGGGTTCGTCGGGGAGCTGTTTTTT. Translation: CASSPGFVGELFF.

The chain has TRBV18 and TRBJ2-7, with 8 bases matching TRBD1. From germline, CDR1 is KGHSH and CDR2 LQKENI. CDR3 length: 12 amino acids. The V segment lost 5 bases and the J segment 7 bases; nucleotides outside the gene matches: 4. CDR3 amino acids: CASSGTGLEQYF. CDR3 coding DNA: TGTGCCAGCTCAGGGACAGGCCTTGAGCAGTACTTC. The entire variable domain, with the rest obtained from reference TRBV18 and TRBJ2-7, is as follows: NAGVMQNPRHLVRRRGQEARLRCSPMKGHSHVYWYRQLPEEGLKFMVYLQKENIIDESGMPKERFSAEFPKEGPSILRIQQVVRGDSAAYFCASSGTGLEQYFGPGTRLTVT.

The chain has TRBV2 and TRBJ2-3; 7 bases line up with TRBD2. Unmatched junction bases numbered 6, after V lost 7 bases and J lost 5 bases. The CDR3 consists of 13 residues. The germline V gene encodes CDR1 SNHLY and CDR2 FYNNEI. The CDR3 DNA sequence: TGTGCCAGCAAGGCGGGAGTGGGAGATACGCAGTATTTT. This codes for CASKAGVGDTQYF.

The rearrangement links TRBV18 to TRBJ2-7, with D possibly being TRBD2 (6 bases). Germline CDR1 is KGHSH and CDR2 is LQKENI. The CDR3 has 15 amino acids. V dropped 0 bases and J dropped 0 bases, with 9 bases sitting between them. The CDR3 coding sequence is TGTGCCAGCTCACCACCCGGGAGTCTCTCCTACGAGCAGTACTTC. It translates to CASSPPGSLSYEQYF.

This rearrangement joins TRBV19 to TRBJ1-5, with D tentatively TRBD1 (6 bases). The CDR3 has 15 residues. Deletions cut 7 bases from V and 6 bases from J, with 19 bases between. Germline V gives CDR1 LNHDA, CDR2 SQIVND (reference sequence). The CDR3 bases are TGTGCCAGTAATAATGCGGGTGGCAGGGGTCAGCCCCAGCATTTT. Its translation is CASNNAGGRGQPQHF.

The J gene is TRBJ2-1, the V gene TRBV27, with D hard to call. The CDR3 is 15 amino acids. V was clipped by 4 bases and J by 0 bases, with 10 bases between them. Germline CDR1 is MNHEY and CDR2 is SMNVEV (reference sequence). CDR3 loop: CASSSAQNSYNEQFF. CDR3 nucleotides: TGTGCCAGCAGTTCCGCCCAAAACTCCTACAATGAGCAGTTCTTC.

The CDR3 bases are TGTGCCAGCAGCTTCCCGGGAGAGGTAGATACGCAGTATTTT. Protein: CASSFPGEVDTQYF. The chain combines TRBV7-9 with TRBJ2-3, with D maybe TRBD2 (6 bases). CDR1 and CDR2 (germline): SEHNR, FQNEAQ (reference sequence). The V end lost 3 bases, the J end lost 5 bases, and 12 bases lay between the germline ends. This CDR3 is built from 14 residues. Filled out from reference TRBV7-9 and TRBJ2-3, the complete variable domain reads DTGVSQNPRHKITKRGQNVTFRCDPISEHNRLYWYRQTLGQGPEFLTYFQNEAQLEKSRLLSDRFSAERPKGSFSTLEIQRTEQGDSAMYLCASSFPGEVDTQYFGPGTRLTVL.